This TCR beta chain was documented in a study of cytomegalovirus exposure and HLA in healthy donors (dated by TCRdb to the late 2010s). Regarding the complete study: An earlier analysis of some 600 of the donors reported roughly 300 Gb of sequence data and 95 million to 120 million unique TCR beta sequences obtained from about 179 million T cells. Approximately 300 gigabases of sequencing data and about 92 million unique TCR sequences made up an early release that covered approximately 650 HLA-typed donors. The genetic ancestry cluster associated with self-reported Caucasian donors included 81% of the roughly 400 genotyped donors. The study was designed to test whether signatures of past pathogen exposure could be identified by cataloging public T cell receptors. The T cell repertoires of about 700 subjects were profiled by immunosequencing and related to cytomegalovirus serostatus. Besides the first cohort of hundreds of subjects, a separate validation cohort made up of roughly 130 different subjects was used. High-throughput TCR immunosequencing, statistical association of individual TCRs with disease status, and machine learning were combined to predict cytomegalovirus infection status. To study patterns of TCR occurrence, a later analysis re-analyzed previously published TCR beta repertoires from under 750 donors and added high-resolution HLA genotyping. The later analysis used no new phenotypic data to find candidate immune exposures, relying instead on TCR beta sequences and their occurrence across donors. An earlier analysis of some 500 of the donors applied high-throughput TCR beta sequencing to assess whether each TCR beta V gene segment acted as functional or pseudogenic. Donor age, sex, ethnicity and CMV serostatus were compiled together with the repertoire data. Genome-wide SNP genotypes for about 55% of the roughly 670 donors were used in a later genetic analysis, which treated that subset as a discovery cohort. Every repertoire in the discovery cohort had been generated on one and the same sequencing platform. HLA typing covered class I and class II loci at four-digit resolution. The number of donors typed differed by locus, with about 620-630 for A, B, C, DRB1 and DQB1, roughly 520 for DQA1, about 610 for DPA1, and roughly 450 for DPB1. Several DR-DQ haplotypes were treated as single units for association and clustering because of strong linkage in the cohort. Across around 400 genotyped donors of the cohort, an average of about 240,000 unique TCR beta nucleotide sequences per donor were sequenced, and roughly 20% of those sequences were non-productive.

What the study reported, not specific to this receptor: Cytomegalovirus status was reported to be diagnosed by the classifier with high specificity and sensitivity in both the original and validation cohorts. In vitro tests confirmed that a few of the cytomegalovirus-associated TCR beta chains recognize cytomegalovirus antigens. In this cohort, only TCR beta chains were sequenced, and detectable features were limited by the absence of alpha or paired-chain data. According to a later analysis, parvovirus B19, influenza, CMV and Epstein-Barr virus appeared linked to several top co-occurrence clusters. Roughly uniform sequencing depth across donors was assumed in presence/absence analyses, although this assumption may not hold. The authors suggested that the approach could potentially be extended to other disease states and immunological phenotypes. In a later genetic analysis, a missense DCLRE1C variant was associated with V-gene and J-gene trimming of TCR beta chains, and the association was replicated in an independent cohort. Across donors, most TCR sequences were observed very rarely, whereas some public TCRs were present in many individuals. Correlated functional status among segregating V segments might be attributable to linkage disequilibrium, but an unknown experimental factor could not be ruled out. A total of 164 TCR beta chains were listed by the study as associated with cytomegalovirus. Because some donors lacked HLA typing at each locus, the association tests relied only on the typed subset. The earlier analysis of fewer than 750 of the donors excluded over 15 rarely observed V segments, including chromosome 9 orphons, because counts were too low. Broadly in line with IMGT annotations, most TCR beta V segments showed up in productive rearrangements about 87% or about 30% of the time in an earlier analysis of around 550 of the donors. For the cohort, immune exposure information was limited to CMV serostatus. A later analysis found that TCR association rates varied across HLA loci, with DRB1 alleles showing the most associated TCRs and HLA-C alleles the fewest. The 87-base-pair reads could not distinguish some IMGT-functional V segments, including TRBV6-2 and TRBV6-3, so those segments were excluded. A later genetic analysis reported fewer N-insertions in productive TCRs among donors in an Asian-associated ancestry cluster than the roughly 670-donor mean. In a later analysis, HLA-associated TCR beta chains showed more clonal expansion and lower generation probabilities than non-associated chains that were equally common. Most CMV-associated TCR beta chains appeared to be HLA-restricted in a later analysis, and the HLA associations seemed to be driven largely by CMV exposure. A group of highly shared sequence variants was considered likely to be a technical artifact of the sequencing pipeline. Specific HLA alleles were associated with 18,000 or so TCR beta sequences at a false discovery rate of 0.05 in a later analysis. A further reported finding was that TCR beta sequences accurately predicted the HLA-A and HLA-B alleles for most subjects in the first cohort. Assigning TCR associations to individual alleles was difficult when HLA alleles, especially DR and DQ, strongly co-occurred.

In total, roughly 670 healthy bone marrow donors made up the cohort. All cohort members were sampled while nominally healthy, although unrecorded immune exposures were likely present. The donor tested CMV seropositive, placing the donor among the roughly 270 seropositive members of the cohort. Each donor provided a peripheral blood sample, and peripheral blood mononuclear cells were used for TCR beta sequencing. Genomic DNA was extracted from the blood cell samples with the Qiagen DNeasy Blood Extraction Kit. Details on this clone: Its antigen is not yet known. No base qualities exist here, and no much larger clone lies one base off it.

Libraries came from the immunoSEQ multiplex PCR assay. For the multiplex PCR, a mixture combining 60 forward primers for TCR Vbeta segments and 13 reverse primers for TCR Jbeta segments was used. The CDR3 region of rearranged TCR beta genes was amplified from genomic DNA with a multiplex PCR assay. The Illumina HiSeq System was used to sequence the amplified TCR beta libraries as 87-base-pair reads. The study's processing was this. Across the 500 to 850 repertoires, a later analysis counted roughly 77 million unique TCR beta chains, about 10 million of which were shared by at least two donors. Raw reads were error-corrected and collapsed into unique sequences with a nearest-neighbor algorithm that merged closely related sequences to remove PCR and sequencing errors. V, D and J gene segments were assigned by aligning CDR3 sequences to IMGT reference sequences. For a sequence to be retained, at least a six-nucleotide match to both a V gene segment and a J gene segment was required. Rearrangements were called productive when the CDR3 lacked stop codons and stayed in frame with V and J; all others were non-productive. CDR3 was defined by IMGT convention, running from the second conserved V-encoded cysteine to the conserved J-encoded phenylalanine. In an earlier analysis of 500 to 650 of the donors, sequences lacking an unambiguous match to a single V gene segment were excluded. An earlier analysis of a few hundred of the donors called V segments functional above 56.7% productive rearrangements and segregating when the between-donor standard deviation exceeded 5%. To diagnose cytomegalovirus status from the catalog of TCR beta chain sequences, a statistical classification framework was built. In a later analysis, V and J genes were assigned by comparing TCR nucleotide sequences against IMGT/GENE-DB human TR gene sequences. Using the TCRdist pipeline, a later analysis assigned CDR3 sequences along with most-parsimonious VDJ recombination scenarios. A later analysis defined each TCR beta chain by its CDR3 amino acid sequence plus V-gene family, and excluded reads lacking a unique V-gene family. In a later analysis, fewer than 650 highly shared, low-generation-probability nucleotide sequences were removed to address suspected cross-contamination and a sequencing artifact. For each public chain, a later analysis derived a clonal expansion index from normalized ranks of inferred template counts within each repertoire. In a later analysis, generation probabilities were computed with a VDJ recombination model fitted to out-of-frame rearrangements, and the resulting probabilities were checked against IGoR. In a later analysis, hypergeometric tests were used to score TCR-TCR, TCR-HLA and TCR-CMV co-occurrence, with a repertoire-size bias correction applied to TCR pairs. False discovery rates were estimated in a later analysis by permuting HLA or CMV assignments 20 times. In a later analysis, co-occurring TCRs were grouped with DBSCAN, and TCRdist sequence similarity was added when clustering was performed within HLA-allele-positive subsets. Repertoires with fewer than 30,000 or more than 120,000 public chains, plus five repertoires with anomalous nucleotide sharing, were excluded from co-occurrence clustering. TCRdb provides this immuneACCESS table in a form limited to in-frame rearrangements. Some clones are lacking; in checked studies, under half of them reflect an unresolved V gene, and why the rest are absent is not known. V, J and clone size were drawn from that table, and D and trimming were deduced from the DNA. The sample table records roughly 180,000 clones; about 85% of these occur just once. The ten most abundant clones make up around 1.4% of the sample.

V ends up 4 bases short and J 5 bases short, with an unmatched junction base count of 5. CDR1 and CDR2, per the germline V gene (reference sequence), are LNHDA and SQIVND. The cysteine opens and the phenylalanine closes a CDR3 of 14 amino acids. Only the CDR3 DNA stays, 42 bases, in frame from base 1. The sequence came from a girl aged 5-17 years in good health and CMV-seropositive. Sequences were obtained from PBMCs. This chain joins TRBV19 to TRBJ1-5, and TRBD1 matches 7 of the central bases. This receptor carries the CDR3 CASSSYRGDQPQHF. The sequence in DNA is TGTGCCAGTAGTAGCTACAGGGGCGATCAGCCCCAGCATTTT.